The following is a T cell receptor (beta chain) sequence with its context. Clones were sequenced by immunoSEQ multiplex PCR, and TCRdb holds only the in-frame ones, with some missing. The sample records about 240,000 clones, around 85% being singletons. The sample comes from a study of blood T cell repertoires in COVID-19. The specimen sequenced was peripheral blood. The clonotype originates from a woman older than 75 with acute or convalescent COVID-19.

CDR3 sequence reads: CASSLGHRNTEAFF. The DNA for the CDR3 is TGTGCCAGCAGTTTGGGGCATCGGAACACTGAAGCTTTCTTT. The chain recombines TRBV28 with TRBJ1-1; TRBD1 might be the D (5 bases). Looked up from germline, CDR1 is MDHEN and CDR2 is SYDVKM. This CDR3 is 14 amino acids long. Trimming shortened V by 3 bases and J by 1 base, and 9 bases separated the two germline ends.